This TCR beta chain was found in a study of blood T cell repertoires in COVID-19. Whole-study context: Sites in the United States, Italy and Spain provided acute and convalescent COVID-19 samples. In each case, the material was cDNA or gDNA derived from T cells, B-cell-depleted T cells, or PBMCs.

Only in-frame clones appear in the TCRdb table, and some are missing; sequencing was by immunoSEQ multiplex PCR. The data show nearly 90,000 clones, 80% to 95% seen once. CDR3 size: 13 residues. CDR1 MNHEY and CDR2 SMNVEV come from the germline V gene (reference sequence). The V end was cut by 6 bases, the J end by 4 bases, with 12 bases between. One Seattle source followed patients from active infection through their disease course. Sequencing was performed on peripheral blood. The V call is TRBV27, the J call TRBJ1-2, with D possibly being TRBD1 (5 bases). This receptor was identified in a man aged 18-30 years with COVID-19, enrolled during active disease. CDR3 loop: CASSDSMAYGYTF. The CDR3 bases are TGTGCCAGCAGCGACAGTATGGCCTATGGCTACACCTTC.